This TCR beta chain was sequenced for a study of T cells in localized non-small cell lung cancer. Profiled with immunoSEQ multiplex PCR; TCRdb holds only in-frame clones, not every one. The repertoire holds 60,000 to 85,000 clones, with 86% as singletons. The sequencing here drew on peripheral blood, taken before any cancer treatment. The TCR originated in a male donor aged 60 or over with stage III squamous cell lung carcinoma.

The CDR3 DNA reads as TGTGCCAGCAGCCGAGACAGGGATGGCGAAGCTTTCTTT. Amino acid sequence: CASSRDRDGEAFF. This sequence joins TRBV7-7 and TRBJ1-1; TRBD1 aligns across 7 bases. Germline trimming cut 5 bases from V and 8 bases from J; bases unmatched to any gene: 8. Looked up from germline, CDR1 is SSHAT and CDR2 is FNYEAQ (reference sequence). This CDR3 is built from 13 residues.